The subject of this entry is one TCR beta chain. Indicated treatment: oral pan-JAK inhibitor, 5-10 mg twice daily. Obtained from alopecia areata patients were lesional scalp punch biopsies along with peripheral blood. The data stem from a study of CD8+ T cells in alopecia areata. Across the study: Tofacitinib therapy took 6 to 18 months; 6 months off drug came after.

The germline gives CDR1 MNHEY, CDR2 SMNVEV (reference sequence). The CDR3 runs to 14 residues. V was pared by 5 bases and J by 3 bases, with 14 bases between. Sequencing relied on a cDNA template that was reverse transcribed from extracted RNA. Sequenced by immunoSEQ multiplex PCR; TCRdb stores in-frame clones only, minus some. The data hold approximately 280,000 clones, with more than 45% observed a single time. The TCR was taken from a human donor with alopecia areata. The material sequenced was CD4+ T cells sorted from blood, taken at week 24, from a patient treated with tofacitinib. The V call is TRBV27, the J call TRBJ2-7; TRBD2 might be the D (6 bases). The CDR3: CASSHDTEGYEQYF. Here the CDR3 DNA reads TGTGCCAGCAGTCACGACACGGAGGGCTACGAGCAGTACTTC.